These T cell receptor beta chains were read from a single sample in a study of monozygotic twins with inflammatory bowel disease. Following a re-call of the 5' RACE reads, TCRdb has one entry per CDR3 protein and lacks DNA. The sample is made up of a few hundred thousand distinct CDR3 sequences, and the top ten hold approximately 1.5% of it. The sample was blood. The receptors shown here come from a human donor with ulcerative colitis or Crohn's disease, or a healthy co-twin of an affected twin (not recorded which). CDR3s include the opening cysteine and the closing phenylalanine or tryptophan.

J gene: TRBJ2-1; V gene: TRBV7-9; CDR3 protein: CASSLDQRSSYNEQFF
J gene: TRBJ1-4; V gene: TRBV5-1; CDR3 protein: CASSLRTQGEKLFF
J gene: TRBJ2-7; V gene: TRBV7-2; CDR3 protein: CASSLEEGQGLGF
J gene: TRBJ1-5; V gene: TRBV20-1; CDR3 protein: CSAVGQGKWQPQHF
J gene: TRBJ2-2; V gene: TRBV12-3/TRBV12-4; CDR3 protein: CAARGMGAGELFF
J gene: TRBJ2-1; V gene: TRBV6-1; CDR3 protein: CASRWEVGYNEQFF
J gene: TRBJ1-4; V gene: TRBV28; CDR3 protein: CASSLLQGNEKLFF
J gene: TRBJ1-2; V gene: TRBV7-9; CDR3 protein: CASSLASKDGYTF
J gene: TRBJ2-2; V gene: TRBV7-2; CDR3 protein: CASSLVGAGGPTGELFF
J gene: TRBJ2-2; V gene: TRBV11-2; CDR3 protein: CASSLTGGYTGELFF
J gene: TRBJ2-7; V gene: TRBV28; CDR3 protein: CASSSPGTGTGEQYF
J gene: TRBJ2-6; V gene: TRBV10-3; CDR3 protein: CAISEGIWAGANVLTF
J gene: TRBJ1-5; V gene: TRBV6-1; CDR3 protein: CASSGERAYSNQPQHF
J gene: TRBJ2-1; V gene: TRBV10-3; CDR3 protein: CAISGGTVYNEQFF
J gene: TRBJ2-5; V gene: TRBV11-2; CDR3 protein: CASSLDPGLAAQETQYF
J gene: TRBJ2-7; V gene: TRBV7-2; CDR3 protein: CASSKQRDRAYEQYF
J gene: TRBJ2-7; V gene: TRBV5-1; CDR3 protein: CASSLGASLSYEQYF
J gene: TRBJ2-3; V gene: TRBV7-2; CDR3 protein: CASSSRQGRDTQYF
J gene: TRBJ2-5; V gene: TRBV12-3/TRBV12-4; CDR3 protein: CASSLALAGAQETQYF
J gene: TRBJ2-3; V gene: TRBV27; CDR3 protein: CASSLSVRRGGSTDTQYF
J gene: TRBJ1-4; V gene: TRBV20-1; CDR3 protein: CSAPAPRATGEKLFF
J gene: TRBJ2-4; V gene: TRBV7-9; CDR3 protein: CASSPQGTNGDIQYF
J gene: TRBJ2-7; V gene: TRBV7-2; CDR3 protein: CASSGGPYEQYF
J gene: TRBJ2-2; V gene: TRBV5-1; CDR3 protein: CASSLGVTGSNTGELFF
J gene: TRBJ2-6; V gene: TRBV7-2; CDR3 protein: CASSFGQGLGANVLTF
J gene: TRBJ2-6; V gene: TRBV12-3/TRBV12-4; CDR3 protein: CASSFQSGTGANVLTF
J gene: TRBJ2-7; V gene: TRBV15; CDR3 protein: CATSRGFLTVSYEQYF
J gene: TRBJ1-6; V gene: TRBV7-6; CDR3 protein: CASSLAPGEGSSPLHF
J gene: TRBJ2-3; V gene: TRBV5-1; CDR3 protein: CASSFGLAGSTDTQYF
J gene: TRBJ2-7; V gene: TRBV18; CDR3 protein: CASSPGLGLSYEQYF
J gene: TRBJ1-1; V gene: TRBV23-1; CDR3 protein: CASSHAGQGANTEAFF
J gene: TRBJ2-5; V gene: TRBV7-8; CDR3 protein: CASSLQGAGYRDLETQYF
J gene: TRBJ2-7; V gene: TRBV16; CDR3 protein: CASSQTAPKYEQYF
J gene: TRBJ2-1; V gene: TRBV7-6; CDR3 protein: CASSLAAGGSYNEQFF
J gene: TRBJ1-4; V gene: TRBV6-6; CDR3 protein: CASSLQGARLFF
J gene: TRBJ2-7; V gene: TRBV5-1; CDR3 protein: CASSFDGYEQYF
J gene: TRBJ1-1; V gene: TRBV6-2/TRBV6-3; CDR3 protein: CASKNGQVNTEAFF
J gene: TRBJ2-6; V gene: TRBV5-6; CDR3 protein: CASSGPQGPAGANVLTF
J gene: TRBJ2-5; V gene: TRBV5-1; CDR3 protein: CASSSGDSLRETQYF
J gene: TRBJ2-3; V gene: TRBV2; CDR3 protein: CASRRLTSLADTQYF
J gene: TRBJ1-1; V gene: TRBV19; CDR3 protein: CATALAVFGGPGTEAFF
J gene: TRBJ2-2; V gene: TRBV7-9; CDR3 protein: CASSLVAPNTGELFF
J gene: TRBJ1-1; V gene: TRBV7-2; CDR3 protein: CASSRDRATEAFF
J gene: TRBJ1-6; V gene: TRBV18; CDR3 protein: CASSPPQTGGGVRSPLHF
J gene: TRBJ2-7; V gene: TRBV5-5; CDR3 protein: CASRLTDGISYEQYF
J gene: TRBJ1-1; V gene: TRBV10-3; CDR3 protein: CATRGVRGTEAFF
J gene: TRBJ1-2; V gene: TRBV6-6; CDR3 protein: CASSFSLSLYGYTF
J gene: TRBJ1-3; V gene: TRBV12-3/TRBV12-4; CDR3 protein: CASSPDFLGGNTIYF
J gene: TRBJ2-5; V gene: TRBV18; CDR3 protein: CASSPSARETQYF
J gene: TRBJ2-5; V gene: TRBV4-1; CDR3 protein: CASSQDLKGTQYF
J gene: TRBJ2-3; V gene: TRBV20-1; CDR3 protein: CSAATRSDTQYF
J gene: TRBJ2-7; V gene: TRBV5-1; CDR3 protein: CASSLDRGPTYEQYF